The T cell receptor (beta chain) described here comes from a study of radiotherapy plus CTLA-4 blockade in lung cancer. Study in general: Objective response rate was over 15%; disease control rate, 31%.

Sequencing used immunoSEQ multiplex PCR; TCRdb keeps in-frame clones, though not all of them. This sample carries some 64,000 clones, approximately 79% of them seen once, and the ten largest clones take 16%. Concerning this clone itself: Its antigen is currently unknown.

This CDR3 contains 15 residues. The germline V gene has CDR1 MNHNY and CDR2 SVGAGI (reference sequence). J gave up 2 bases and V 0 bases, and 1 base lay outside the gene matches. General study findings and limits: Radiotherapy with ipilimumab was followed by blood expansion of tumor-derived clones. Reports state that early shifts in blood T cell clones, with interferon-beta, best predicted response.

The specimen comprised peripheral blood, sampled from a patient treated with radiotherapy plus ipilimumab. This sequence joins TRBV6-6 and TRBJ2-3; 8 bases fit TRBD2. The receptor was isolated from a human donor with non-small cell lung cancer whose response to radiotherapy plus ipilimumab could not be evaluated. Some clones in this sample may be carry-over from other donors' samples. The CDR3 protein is CASSYSRGDTDTQYF. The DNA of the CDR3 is TGTGCCAGCAGTTACTCGCGGGGGGACACAGATACGCAGTATTTT.